This T cell receptor beta chain was found in a study of T cell responses to AZD1222 COVID-19 vaccine. On this clone: As yet, its antigen is unknown.

Measured with immunoSEQ multiplex PCR; TCRdb has only the in-frame clones, and not every one. The top ten hold less than 3% of the sample, which has some 150,000 clones, 90% to 95% seen once. The V gene's germline CDR1 is LNHDA and CDR2 SQIVND (reference sequence). Trimming left V 3 bases short and J 2 bases short, with 11 bases between. The CDR3 sequence is 15 residues long. Findings and caveats of the study: Baseline testing showed seropositivity in only a handful of AZD1222 recipients. White British people made up most donors, females outnumbered males, and clonal diversity was possibly underestimated. The study found Spike-specific TCR breadth and depth rose after two AZD1222 doses.

Material: peripheral blood, obtained on day 0 of AZD1222 vaccination. The source of this sequence is an adult in good health. J is TRBJ1-5 and V is TRBV19; D gene uncertain. The CDR3: CASSMWGTGNQPQHF. DNA of the CDR3: TGTGCCAGTAGTATGTGGGGTACGGGCAATCAGCCCCAGCATTTT.